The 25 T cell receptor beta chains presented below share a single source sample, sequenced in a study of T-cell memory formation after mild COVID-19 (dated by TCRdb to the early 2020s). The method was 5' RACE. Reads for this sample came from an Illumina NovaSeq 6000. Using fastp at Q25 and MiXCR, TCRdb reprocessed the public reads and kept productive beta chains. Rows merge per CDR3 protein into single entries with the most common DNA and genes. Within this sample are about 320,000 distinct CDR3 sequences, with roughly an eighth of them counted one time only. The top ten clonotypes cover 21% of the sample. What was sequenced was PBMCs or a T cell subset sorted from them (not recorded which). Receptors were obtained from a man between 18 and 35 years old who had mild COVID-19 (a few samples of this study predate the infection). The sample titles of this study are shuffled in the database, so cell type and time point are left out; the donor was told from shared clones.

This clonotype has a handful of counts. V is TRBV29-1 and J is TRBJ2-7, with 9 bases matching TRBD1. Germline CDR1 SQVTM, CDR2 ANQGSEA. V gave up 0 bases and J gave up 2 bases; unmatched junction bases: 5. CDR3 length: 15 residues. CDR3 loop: CSVEDPRTGAYEQYF. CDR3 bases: TGCAGCGTTGAAGATCCTAGGACAGGGGCCTACGAGCAGTACTTC.

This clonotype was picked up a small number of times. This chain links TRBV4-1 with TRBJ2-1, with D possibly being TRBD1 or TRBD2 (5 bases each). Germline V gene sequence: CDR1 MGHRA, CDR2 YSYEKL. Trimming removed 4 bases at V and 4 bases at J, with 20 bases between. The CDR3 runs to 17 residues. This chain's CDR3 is CASSPVPRGWGYNEQFF. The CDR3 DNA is TGCGCCAGCAGCCCTGTCCCTCGGGGCTGGGGATACAATGAGCAGTTCTTC.

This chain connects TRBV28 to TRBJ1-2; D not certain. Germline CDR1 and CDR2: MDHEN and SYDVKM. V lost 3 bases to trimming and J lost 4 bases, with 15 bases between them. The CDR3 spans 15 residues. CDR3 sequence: CASSLTPPGIYGYTF. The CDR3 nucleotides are TGTGCCAGCAGTTTGACACCCCCCGGGATCTATGGCTACACCTTC.

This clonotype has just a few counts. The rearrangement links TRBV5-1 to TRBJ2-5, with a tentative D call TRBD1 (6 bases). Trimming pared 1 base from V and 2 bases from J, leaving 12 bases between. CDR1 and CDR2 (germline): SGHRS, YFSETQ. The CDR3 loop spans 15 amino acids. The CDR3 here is CASSLMGARQETQYF. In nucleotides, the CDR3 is TGCGCCAGCAGCTTGATGGGGGCGCGGCAAGAGACCCAGTACTTC.

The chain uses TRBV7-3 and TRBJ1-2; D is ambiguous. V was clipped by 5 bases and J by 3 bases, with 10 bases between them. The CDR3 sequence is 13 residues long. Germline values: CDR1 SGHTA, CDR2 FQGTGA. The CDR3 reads CASSLRRDYGYTF. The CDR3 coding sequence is TGTGCCAGCAGCCTCAGGAGGGACTATGGCTACACCTTC.

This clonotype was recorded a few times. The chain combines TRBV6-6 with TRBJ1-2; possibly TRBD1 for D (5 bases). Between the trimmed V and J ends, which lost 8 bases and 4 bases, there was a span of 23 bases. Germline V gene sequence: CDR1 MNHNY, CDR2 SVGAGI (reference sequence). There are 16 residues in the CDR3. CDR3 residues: CASHSGSLAAPYGYTF. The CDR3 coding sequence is TGTGCCAGCCACTCAGGGAGTCTCGCGGCTCCCTATGGCTACACCTTC.

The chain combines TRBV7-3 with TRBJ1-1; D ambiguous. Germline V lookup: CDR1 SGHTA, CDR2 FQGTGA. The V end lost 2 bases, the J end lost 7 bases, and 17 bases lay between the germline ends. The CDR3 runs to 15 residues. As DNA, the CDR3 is TGTGCCAGCAGCTTATCCTCCGGACCCGTTAATGAAGCTTTCTTT. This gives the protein CASSLSSGPVNEAFF.

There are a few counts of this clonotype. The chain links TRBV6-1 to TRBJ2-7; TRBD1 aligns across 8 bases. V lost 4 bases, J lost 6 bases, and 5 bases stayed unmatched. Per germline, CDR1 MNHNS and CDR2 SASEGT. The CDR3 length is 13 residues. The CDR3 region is CASSGMTGVEQYF. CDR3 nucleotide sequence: TGTGCCAGCAGTGGGATGACAGGGGTCGAGCAGTACTTC.

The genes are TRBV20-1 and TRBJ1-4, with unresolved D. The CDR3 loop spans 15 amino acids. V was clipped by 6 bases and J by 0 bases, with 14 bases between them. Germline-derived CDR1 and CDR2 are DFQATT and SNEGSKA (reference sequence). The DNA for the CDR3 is TGCAGTGCCGACCCTTGGCTAGCAACTAATGAAAAACTGTTTTTT. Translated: CSADPWLATNEKLFF.

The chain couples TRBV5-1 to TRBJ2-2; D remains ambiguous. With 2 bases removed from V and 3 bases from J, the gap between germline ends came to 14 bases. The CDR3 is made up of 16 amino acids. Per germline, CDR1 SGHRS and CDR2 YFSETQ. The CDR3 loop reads CASSLTERRDTGELFF. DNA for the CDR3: TGCGCCAGCAGCTTAACAGAACGTAGGGACACCGGGGAGCTGTTTTTT.

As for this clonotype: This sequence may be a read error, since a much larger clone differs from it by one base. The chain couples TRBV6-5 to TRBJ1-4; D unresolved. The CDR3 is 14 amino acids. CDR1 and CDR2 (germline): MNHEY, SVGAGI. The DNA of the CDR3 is TGTGCCAGCCGTTCAGAAACAACTAATGAAAAACCGTTTTTT. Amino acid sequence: CASRSETTNEKPFF.

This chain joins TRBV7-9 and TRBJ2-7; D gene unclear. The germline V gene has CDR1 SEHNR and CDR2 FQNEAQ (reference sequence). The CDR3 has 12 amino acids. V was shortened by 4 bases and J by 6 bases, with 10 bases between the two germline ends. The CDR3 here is CASSSRFLEQYV. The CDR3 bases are TGTGCCAGCAGCTCACGCTTTCTCGAGCAGTACGTC.

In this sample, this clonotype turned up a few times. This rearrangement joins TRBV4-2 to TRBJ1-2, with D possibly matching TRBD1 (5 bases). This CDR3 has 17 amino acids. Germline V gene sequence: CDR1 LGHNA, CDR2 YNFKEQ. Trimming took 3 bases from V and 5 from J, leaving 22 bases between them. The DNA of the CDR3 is TGTGCCAGCAGCCAGGAAGCTCAACCGGGACTCGGGTATGGCTACACCTTC. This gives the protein CASSQEAQPGLGYGYTF.

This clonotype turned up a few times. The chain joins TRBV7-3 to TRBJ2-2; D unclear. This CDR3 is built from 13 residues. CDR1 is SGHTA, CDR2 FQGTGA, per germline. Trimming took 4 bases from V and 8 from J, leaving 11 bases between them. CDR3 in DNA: TGTGCCAGCAGCTCCCGATTTCGTGGGGAGCTGTTTTTT. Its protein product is CASSSRFRGELFF.

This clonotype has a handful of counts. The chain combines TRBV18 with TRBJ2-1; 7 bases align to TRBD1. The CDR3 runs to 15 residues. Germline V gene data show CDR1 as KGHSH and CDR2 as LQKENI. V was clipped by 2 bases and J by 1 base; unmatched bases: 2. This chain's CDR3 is CASSPKDRSYNEQFF. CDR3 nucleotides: TGTGCCAGCTCACCAAAGGACAGGTCCTACAATGAGCAGTTCTTC.

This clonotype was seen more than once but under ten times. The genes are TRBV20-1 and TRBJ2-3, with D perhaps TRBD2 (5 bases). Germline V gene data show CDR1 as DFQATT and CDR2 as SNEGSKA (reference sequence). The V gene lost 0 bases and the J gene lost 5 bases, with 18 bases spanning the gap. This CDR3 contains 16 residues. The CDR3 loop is CSARDPTVRGLDTQYF. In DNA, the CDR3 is TGCAGTGCTAGAGACCCCACGGTACGGGGTTTAGATACGCAGTATTTT.

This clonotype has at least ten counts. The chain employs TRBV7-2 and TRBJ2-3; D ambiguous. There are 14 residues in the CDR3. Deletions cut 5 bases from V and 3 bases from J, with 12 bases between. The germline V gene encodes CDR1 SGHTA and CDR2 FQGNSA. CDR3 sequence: CASSPIVGTDTQYF. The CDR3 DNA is TGTGCCAGCAGCCCTATAGTGGGGACAGATACGCAGTATTTT.

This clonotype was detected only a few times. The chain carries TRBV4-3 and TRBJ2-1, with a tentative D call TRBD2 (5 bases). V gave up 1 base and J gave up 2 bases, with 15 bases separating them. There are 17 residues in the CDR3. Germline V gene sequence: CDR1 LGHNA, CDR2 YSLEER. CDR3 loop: CASSQVLTRAAYNEQFF. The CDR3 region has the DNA TGCGCCAGCAGCCAAGTATTGACGCGGGCGGCCTACAATGAGCAGTTCTTC.

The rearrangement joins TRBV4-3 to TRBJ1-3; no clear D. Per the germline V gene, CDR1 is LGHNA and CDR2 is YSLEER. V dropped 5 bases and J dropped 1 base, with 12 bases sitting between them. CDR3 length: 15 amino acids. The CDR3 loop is CASSWAGASGNTIYF. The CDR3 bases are TGCGCCAGCAGCTGGGCGGGAGCTTCTGGAAACACCATATATTTT.

This chain's CDR3 is CASSASGVGDTQYF. DNA for the CDR3: TGCGCCAGCAGCGCAAGCGGGGTAGGAGATACGCAGTATTTT. The rearrangement links TRBV4-1 to TRBJ2-3; 7 positions agree with TRBD2. The V gene's germline CDR1 is MGHRA and CDR2 YSYEKL. The CDR3 has 14 residues. V shed 5 bases and J 5 bases; nucleotides not matched to a gene: 7.

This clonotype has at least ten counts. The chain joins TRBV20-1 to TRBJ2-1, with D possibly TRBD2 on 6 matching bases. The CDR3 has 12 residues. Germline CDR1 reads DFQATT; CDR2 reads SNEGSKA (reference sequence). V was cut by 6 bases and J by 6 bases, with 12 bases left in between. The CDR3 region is CSAGPSANEQFF. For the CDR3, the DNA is TGCAGTGCCGGACCTAGCGCCAATGAGCAGTTCTTC.

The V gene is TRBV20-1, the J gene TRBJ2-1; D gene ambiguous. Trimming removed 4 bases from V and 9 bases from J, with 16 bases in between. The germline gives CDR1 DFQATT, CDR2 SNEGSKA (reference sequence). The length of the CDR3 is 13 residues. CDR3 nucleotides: TGCAGTGCTATAGGTAATTCCTTCGGTGAGCAGTTCTTC. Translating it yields CSAIGNSFGEQFF.

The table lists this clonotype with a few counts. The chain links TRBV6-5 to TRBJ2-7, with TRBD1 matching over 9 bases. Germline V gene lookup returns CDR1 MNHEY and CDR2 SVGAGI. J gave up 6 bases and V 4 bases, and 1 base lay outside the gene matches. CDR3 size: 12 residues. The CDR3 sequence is CASSWDRAEQYF. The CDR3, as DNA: TGTGCCAGCAGTTGGGACAGGGCCGAGCAGTACTTC.

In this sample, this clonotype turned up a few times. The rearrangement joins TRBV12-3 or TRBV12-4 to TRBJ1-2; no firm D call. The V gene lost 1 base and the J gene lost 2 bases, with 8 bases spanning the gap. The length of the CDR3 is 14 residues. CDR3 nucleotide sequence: TGTGCCAGCAGTTTAGATGGCGGAAACTATGGCTACACCTTC. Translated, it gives CASSLDGGNYGYTF.

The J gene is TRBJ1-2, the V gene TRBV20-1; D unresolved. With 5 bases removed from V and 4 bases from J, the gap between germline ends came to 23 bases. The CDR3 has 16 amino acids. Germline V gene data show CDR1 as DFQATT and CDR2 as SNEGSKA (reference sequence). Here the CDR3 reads CSASLGRTGVGYGYTF. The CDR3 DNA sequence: TGCAGTGCTTCCCTGGGGAGGACCGGCGTGGGCTATGGCTACACCTTC.